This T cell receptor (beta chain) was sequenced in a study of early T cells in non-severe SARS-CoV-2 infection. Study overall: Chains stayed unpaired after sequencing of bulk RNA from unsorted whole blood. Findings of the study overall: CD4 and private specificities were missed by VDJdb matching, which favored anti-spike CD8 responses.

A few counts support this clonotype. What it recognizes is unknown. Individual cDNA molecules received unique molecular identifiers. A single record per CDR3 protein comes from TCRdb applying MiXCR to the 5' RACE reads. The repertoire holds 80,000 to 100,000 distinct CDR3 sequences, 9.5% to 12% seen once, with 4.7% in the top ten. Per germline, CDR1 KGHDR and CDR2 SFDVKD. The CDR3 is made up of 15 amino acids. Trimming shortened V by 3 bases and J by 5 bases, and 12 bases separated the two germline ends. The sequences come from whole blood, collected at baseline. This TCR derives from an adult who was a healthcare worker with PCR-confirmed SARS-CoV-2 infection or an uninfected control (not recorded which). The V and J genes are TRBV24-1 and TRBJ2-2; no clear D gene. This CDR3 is CATSDLPPDTGELFF. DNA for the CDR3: TGTGCCACCAGTGATCTCCCCCCTGATACCGGGGAGCTGTTTTTT.